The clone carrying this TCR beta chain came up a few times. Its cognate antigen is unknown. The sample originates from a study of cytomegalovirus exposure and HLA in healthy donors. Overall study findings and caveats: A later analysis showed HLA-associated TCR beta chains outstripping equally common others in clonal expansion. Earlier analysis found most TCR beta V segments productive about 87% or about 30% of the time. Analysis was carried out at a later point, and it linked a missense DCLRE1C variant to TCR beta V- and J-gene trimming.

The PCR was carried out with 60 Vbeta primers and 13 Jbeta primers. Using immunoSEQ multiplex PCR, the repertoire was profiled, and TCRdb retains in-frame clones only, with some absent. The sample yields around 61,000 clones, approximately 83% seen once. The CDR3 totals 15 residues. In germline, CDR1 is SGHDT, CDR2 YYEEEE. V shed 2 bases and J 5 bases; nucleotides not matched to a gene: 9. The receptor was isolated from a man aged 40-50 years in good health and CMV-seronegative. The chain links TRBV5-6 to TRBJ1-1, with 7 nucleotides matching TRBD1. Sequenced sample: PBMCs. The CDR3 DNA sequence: TGTGCCAGCAGCTTACAGGGGCCAGTGGGGACTGAAGCTTTCTTT. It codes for CASSLQGPVGTEAFF.